This TCR beta chain was observed in a study of OX40 agonist ivuxolimab in advanced cancers. Turning to this clone: Antigen: not known.

The CDR3 contains 13 residues. Trimming stripped 1 base from V and 8 bases from J, with 11 bases between. Germline assignment: CDR1 SEHNR and CDR2 FQNEAQ (reference sequence). Profiling relied on immunoSEQ multiplex PCR, and the TCRdb table lists in-frame clones only, not all of them. In the table there are 70,000 or so clones, over 60% of which are singletons. Study conclusions and caveats: On average, CD8+ T cells had more expanded clones than CD4+. Among expanded peripheral T cells, antigen specificity went undetermined.

The sequences come from CD4+ or CD8+ T cells sorted from blood, collected in a trial of the OX40 agonist ivuxolimab. The chain has TRBV7-9 and TRBJ1-2, with D possibly being TRBD1 (5 bases). The TCR originated in an adult with an advanced solid tumor such as melanoma, head and neck, liver or kidney cancer. CDR3 loop: CASSLDGGRGYTF. CDR3 nucleotides: TGTGCCAGCAGCTTAGACGGGGGTCGCGGCTACACCTTC.